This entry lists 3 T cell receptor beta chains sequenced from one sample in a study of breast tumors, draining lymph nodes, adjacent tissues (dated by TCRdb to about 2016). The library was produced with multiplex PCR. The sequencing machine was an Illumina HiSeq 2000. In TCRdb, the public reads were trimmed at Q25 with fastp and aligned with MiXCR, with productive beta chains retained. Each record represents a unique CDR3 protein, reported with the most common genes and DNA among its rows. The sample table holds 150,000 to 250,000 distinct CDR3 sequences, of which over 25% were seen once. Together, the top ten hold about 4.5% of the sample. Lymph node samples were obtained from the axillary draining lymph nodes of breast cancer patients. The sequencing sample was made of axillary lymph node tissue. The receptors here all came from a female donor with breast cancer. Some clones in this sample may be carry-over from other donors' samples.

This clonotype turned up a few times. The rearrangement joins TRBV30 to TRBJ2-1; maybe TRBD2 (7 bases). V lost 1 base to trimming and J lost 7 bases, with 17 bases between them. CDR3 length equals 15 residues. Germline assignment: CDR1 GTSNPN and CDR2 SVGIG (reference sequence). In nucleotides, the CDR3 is TGTGCCTGGAGTGCCGGGCGGGGGCTGGGGAATGAGCAGTTCTTC. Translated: CAWSAGRGLGNEQFF.

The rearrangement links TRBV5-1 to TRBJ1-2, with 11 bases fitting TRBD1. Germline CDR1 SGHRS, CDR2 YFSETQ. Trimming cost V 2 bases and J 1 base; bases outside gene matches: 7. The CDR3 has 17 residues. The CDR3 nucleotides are TGCGCCAGCAGCTTAGGGACAGGGGGGCGAGGTAACTATGGCTACACCTTC. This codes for CASSLGTGGRGNYGYTF.

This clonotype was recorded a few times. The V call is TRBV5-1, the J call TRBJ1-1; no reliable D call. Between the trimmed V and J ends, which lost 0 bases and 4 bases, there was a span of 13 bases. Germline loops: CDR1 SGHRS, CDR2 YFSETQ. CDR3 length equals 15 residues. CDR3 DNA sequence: TGCGCCAGCAGCTTGGAGTTGACCTCGGGCACTGAAGCTTTCTTT. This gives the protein CASSLELTSGTEAFF.